This T cell receptor beta chain appears in the sequencing data of a study of Tregs in tolerant kidney transplant recipients. Germline CDR1 and CDR2: SGDLS and YYNGEE. CDR3 length: 16 amino acids. V gave up 4 bases and J gave up 7 bases; unmatched junction bases: 13. Note on this clone: Its target is unknown.

Unstimulated Tregs (CD4+CD25+CD127-) and CD4+CD25- non-Tregs were sorted from PBMCs. Study findings and constraints: The small number of patients limits these findings pending further validation.

Sequencing used immunoSEQ multiplex PCR; TCRdb keeps in-frame clones, though not all of them. The data show some 110,000 clones, with 92% seen just once and nearly 0.6% held by the top ten. This sequence originates from a human donor in good health. Material for sequencing was CD4+ T cells from blood. The J gene is TRBJ2-2, the V gene TRBV9, with TRBD2 matching over 7 bases. CDR3 nucleotides: TGTGCCAGCAGCCCCCGGGGCGGGAGTAAAGACGGGGAGCTGTTTTTT. Translating gives CASSPRGGSKDGELFF.